This T cell receptor beta chain stems from a study of T cell clonotyping in hematopoietic cell transplantation. The CDR3 extends over 15 amino acids. Per germline, CDR1 SGDLS and CDR2 YYNGEE. The V gene end was trimmed by 0 bases and the J gene end by 4 bases; junction bases not matched to a gene: 2. With regard to this clone: Different DNA sequences within this sample yield the same CDR3.

TCRdb's copy holds only in-frame clones and misses some; the assay was immunoSEQ multiplex PCR. Of about 45,000 clones in the sample, 82% were seen once. Time point: recipient sample about 28 days before transplant, after cytoreduction. The specimen was peripheral blood mononuclear cells, collected before stem cell transplant. This TCR was sampled from a man aged 60 to 75 with myelodysplastic syndrome. Some clones in this sample may be carry-over from other donors' samples. This chain joins TRBV9 and TRBJ2-5, with 11 bases matching TRBD1. This CDR3 reads CASSVVGQGGETQYF. CDR3 in DNA: TGTGCCAGCAGCGTAGTGGGACAGGGGGGAGAGACCCAGTACTTC.